What follows are 11 T cell receptor beta chains derived from one specimen sequenced in a study of T cells after yellow fever vaccination. TCRdb reprocessed the 5' RACE reads via MiXCR and lists one record per CDR3 protein. The table has 50,000 to 65,000 distinct CDR3 sequences, 6.6% seen once. This specimen consisted of CD8+ T cells not binding an NS4B(214-222) dextramer, sorted from PBMCs, obtained around 45 days after the first yellow fever vaccination. These receptors all stem from a man younger than 35 who received the YFV17D yellow fever vaccine.

In this sample, this clonotype turned up a few times. As DNA, the CDR3 is TGTGCCAGCAATGGGGGGTTCACAGATACGCAGTATTTT. Translation: CASNGGFTDTQYF. The rearrangement links TRBV12-3 or TRBV12-4 to TRBJ2-3; perhaps TRBD2 as D (6 bases). With 7 bases removed from V and 2 bases from J, the gap between germline ends came to 10 bases. This CDR3 has 13 residues.

The chain joins TRBV29-1 to TRBJ2-7; the match to TRBD2 covers 7 bases. The CDR3 extends over 15 amino acids. The V and J ends lost 0 bases and 5 bases, in that order; junction bases with no gene match: 10. Germline V CDR1 and CDR2: SQVTM, ANQGSEA. CDR3 DNA: TGCAGCGTTGAAGATTTAACTAGCGATGATCACGAGCAGTACTTC. Translation: CSVEDLTSDDHEQYF.

In this sample, this clonotype turned up a few times. This rearrangement joins TRBV4-3 to TRBJ1-4; tentatively, D is TRBD1 (5 bases). The length of the CDR3 is 14 residues. Germline V gives CDR1 LGHNA, CDR2 YSLEER. With 0 bases removed from V and 14 bases from J, the gap between germline ends came to 16 bases. The DNA for the CDR3 is TGCGCCAGCAGCCAAGAGGGTGTTGGGGCCCTCCTGTTTTTT. Protein product: CASSQEGVGALLFF.

The chain carries TRBV2 and TRBJ2-7, with D tentatively TRBD1 (5 bases). The V end lost 7 bases, the J end lost 2 bases, and 18 bases lay between the germline ends. The germline V gene encodes CDR1 SNHLY and CDR2 FYNNEI. The CDR3 has 15 residues. The DNA for the CDR3 is TGTGCCAGCACGTCGGGCCACACAGGCCCCTACGAGCAGTACGTC. Its protein product is CASTSGHTGPYEQYV.

This clonotype was observed a few times. The chain couples TRBV12-3 or TRBV12-4 to TRBJ1-2, with no clear D. V was trimmed by 6 bases and J by 8 bases, leaving 13 bases between them. The CDR3 length is 12 residues. This CDR3 is CASSAADWGYTF. The CDR3 DNA reads TGTGCCAGCAGCGCCGCCGACTGGGGCTACACCTTC.

This clonotype appeared a few times. The rearrangement uses TRBV11-2 and TRBJ1-2, with TRBD1 as a possible D gene (5 bases). Trimming cost V 5 bases and J 1 base, with 20 bases left between them. The CDR3 runs to 17 residues. Germline CDR1 SGHAT, CDR2 FQNNGV. The CDR3 DNA reads as TGTGCCAGCAGCGACACGGGACGGGCGATGAGTAACTATGGCTACACCTTC. This codes for CASSDTGRAMSNYGYTF.

The CDR3, as DNA: TGTGCCAGCAGTTTATTGGCGGGGGCGAACTATGGCTACACCTTC. Translated: CASSLLAGANYGYTF. The chain couples TRBV28 to TRBJ1-2, with D possibly TRBD1 on 6 matching bases. Germline V lookup: CDR1 MDHEN, CDR2 SYDVKM. The length of the CDR3 is 15 residues. Trimming stripped 1 base from V and 2 bases from J, with 11 bases between.

The chain combines TRBV5-1 with TRBJ2-3, with TRBD1 matching 7 bases. This CDR3 spans 16 amino acids. V trimming: 0 bases; J trimming: 2 bases; junction bases outside the gene matches: 6. Per germline, CDR1 SGHRS and CDR2 YFSETQ. The CDR3 loop is CASSLAQGGYTDTQYF. CDR3 nucleotide sequence: TGCGCCAGCAGCTTGGCGCAAGGGGGCTACACAGATACGCAGTATTTT.

In this sample, this clonotype turned up many times. This sequence joins TRBV12-3 or TRBV12-4 and TRBJ2-6, with a tentative D call TRBD2 (6 bases). This CDR3 has 17 residues. Trimming cost V 7 bases and J 1 base, with 17 bases left between them. For the CDR3, the DNA is TGTGCCAGCACGGTGGAGGGAAGGAGATCTGGGGCCAACGTCCTGACTTTC. It codes for CASTVEGRRSGANVLTF.

The chain carries TRBV6-1 and TRBJ1-1; TRBD1 agrees at 7 bases. This CDR3 is 14 amino acids long. CDR1 and CDR2 from the germline V gene are MNHNS and SASEGT. V shed 6 bases and J 1 base; nucleotides not matched to a gene: 5. CDR3 in amino acids: CASSQGVANTEAFF. In DNA, the CDR3 is TGTGCCAGCAGCCAGGGGGTGGCGAACACTGAAGCTTTCTTT.

This clonotype was seen ten or more times. CDR3 sequence reads: CASSFGTGALNEQFF. The CDR3 DNA sequence: TGTGCCAGCAGTTTCGGGACAGGGGCCCTCAATGAGCAGTTCTTC. V usage is TRBV27 and J usage is TRBJ2-1; 10 bases map to TRBD1. The CDR3 is 15 amino acids. V shed 3 bases and J 6 bases; nucleotides not matched to a gene: 5. In germline, CDR1 is MNHEY, CDR2 SMNVEV (reference sequence).